Each of the 19 T cell receptor beta chains below was sequenced from the same sample in a study of blood T cell repertoires in COVID-19. Clones were read by immunoSEQ multiplex PCR, and TCRdb kept only the in-frame ones, dropping some. This sample has some 230,000 clones, with roughly 88% found just once. Sequences were obtained from peripheral blood. These receptors all come from a man aged 25 to 45 who had recovered from COVID-19.

The chain has TRBV18 and TRBJ2-7; D gene uncertain. Germline V gene lookup returns CDR1 KGHSH and CDR2 LQKENI. This CDR3 has 12 amino acids. The V gene lost 2 bases and the J gene lost 5 bases, with 7 bases spanning the gap. The CDR3 region is CASSPFVNEQYF. CDR3 DNA: TGTGCCAGCTCACCATTTGTCAACGAGCAGTACTTC.

The chain uses TRBV6-4 and TRBJ1-2, with TRBD1 identical over 9 bases. Germline loops: CDR1 MRHNA, CDR2 SNTAGT. The CDR3 spans 13 residues. The V gene end was trimmed by 2 bases and the J gene end by 7 bases; junction bases not matched to a gene: 2. CDR3 nucleotide sequence: TGTGCCAGCAGTGACGGGACAGGGTTTGGCTACACCTTC. This translates into CASSDGTGFGYTF.

CDR3: CASRPTGVGDNEQFF. The CDR3 DNA follows: TGTGCCAGCAGGCCTACAGGGGTAGGGGACAATGAGCAGTTCTTC. V and J are TRBV2 and TRBJ2-1; 7 nucleotides agree with TRBD1. Germline CDR1 reads SNHLY; CDR2 reads FYNNEI. There are 15 residues in the CDR3. With 6 bases clipped from V and 5 bases from J, the junction kept 10 bases outside the gene matches.

CDR3 nucleotides: TGTGCCAGCACCCTTAACTATGGCTACACCTTC. This sequence encodes CASTLNYGYTF. The chain joins TRBV12-3 or TRBV12-4 to TRBJ1-2; no clear D gene. The CDR3 spans 11 residues. V shed 7 bases and J shed 1 base, with 4 bases lying between them.

V usage is TRBV3-1 (or the pseudogene TRBV3-2) and J usage is TRBJ2-1, with D possibly TRBD2 on 7 matching bases. This CDR3 is 17 amino acids long. Trimming shortened V by 4 bases and J by 6 bases, and 22 bases separated the two germline ends. CDR1 LGHDT and CDR2 YNNKEL come from the germline V gene (reference sequence). CDR3 sequence reads: CASSPWTGGERSNEQFF. CDR3 nucleotide sequence: TGTGCCAGCAGCCCTTGGACGGGGGGCGAGCGATCCAATGAGCAGTTCTTC.

The J gene is TRBJ1-2, the V gene TRBV9; maybe TRBD1 (5 bases). Trimming shortened V by 3 bases and J by 4 bases, and 10 bases separated the two germline ends. The CDR3 runs 13 residues. Germline CDR1 SGDLS, CDR2 YYNGEE. The CDR3 sequence: CASSARGSYGYTF. The CDR3 coding sequence is TGTGCCAGCAGCGCAAGGGGCAGCTATGGCTACACCTTC.

This chain joins TRBV29-1 and TRBJ2-3; TRBD1 matches 8 bases. This CDR3 region has 13 residues. Germline V gene sequence: CDR1 SQVTM, CDR2 ANQGSEA. V dropped 6 bases and J dropped 4; count of bases not matched to a gene: 6. The CDR3 sequence: CSVPIQGADTQYF. The CDR3 DNA follows: TGCAGCGTCCCCATACAGGGGGCAGATACGCAGTATTTT.

The chain combines TRBV27 with TRBJ2-7; the D gene is possibly TRBD1 (5 bases). This CDR3 has 13 amino acids. Germline CDR1 and CDR2: MNHEY and SMNVEV (reference sequence). Trimming took off 6 bases at V and 3 bases at J, with 12 bases between the two ends. The CDR3, as DNA: TGTGCCAGCAGCAAGGACACCGACTACGAGCAGTACTTC. This encodes CASSKDTDYEQYF.

The V call is TRBV3-1 (or the pseudogene TRBV3-2), the J call TRBJ1-4, with D possibly TRBD1 on 5 matching bases. V dropped 2 bases and J dropped 15 bases, with 13 bases sitting between them. Germline CDR1 reads LGHDT; CDR2 reads YNNKEL (reference sequence). CDR3 length: 12 residues. CDR3 DNA sequence: TGTGCCAGCAGCCAATTTATGGACATCTTGTTTTTT. Translating gives CASSQFMDILFF.

The J gene is TRBJ2-1, the V gene TRBV6-1, with 7 bases lining up with TRBD2. V dropped 5 bases and J dropped 5; count of bases not matched to a gene: 3. The CDR3 runs 13 residues. From germline, CDR1 is MNHNS and CDR2 SASEGT. The CDR3 region is CASSSGAHNEQFF. CDR3 bases: TGTGCCAGCAGTAGCGGGGCCCACAATGAGCAGTTCTTC.

This clone turned up a few times. The genes are TRBV5-1 and TRBJ2-7; 8 nucleotides line up with TRBD1. This CDR3 comprises 15 residues. After removal of 0 bases from V and 7 bases from J, the junction contained 9 bases not matched to a gene. CDR1 and CDR2 from the germline V gene are SGHRS and YFSETQ. CDR3 protein: CASSLDGTGGKEQYF. In DNA form, the CDR3 reads TGCGCCAGCAGCTTGGATGGGACAGGAGGTAAAGAGCAGTACTTC.

The chain employs TRBV30 and TRBJ1-2, with a weak D call TRBD1 (5 bases). V dropped 1 base and J dropped 8 bases, with 17 bases sitting between them. The germline V gene has CDR1 GTSNPN and CDR2 SVGIG (reference sequence). CDR3 length equals 14 residues. The CDR3 DNA reads TGTGCCTGGAGTGGCTTGACGGACAATATCGGCTACACCTTC. Encoded protein: CAWSGLTDNIGYTF.

The CDR3 bases are TGTGCCAGCAGCCCCCAGGGGGTGACGGGCACTGAAGCTTTCTTT. The encoded protein is CASSPQGVTGTEAFF. This chain links TRBV7-2 with TRBJ1-1, with TRBD1 matching over 7 bases. J gave up 4 bases and V 5 bases, and 10 bases lay outside the gene matches. CDR1 and CDR2 (germline): SGHTA, FQGNSA. This CDR3 is built from 15 residues. Looking up the rest from reference TRBV7-2 and TRBJ1-1 gives the full variable domain: GAGVSQSPSNKVTEKGKDVELRCDPISGHTALYWYRQSLGQGLEFLIYFQGNSAPDKSGLPSDRFSAERTGGSVSTLTIQRTQQEDSAVYLCASSPQGVTGTEAFFGQGTRLTVV.

This clone was picked up one time. The rearrangement joins TRBV6-5 to TRBJ2-2; 12 bases agree with TRBD2. This CDR3 comprises 16 residues. V trimming: 2 bases; J trimming: 5 bases; junction bases outside the gene matches: 3. From germline, CDR1 is MNHEY and CDR2 SVGAGI. The CDR3 spells CASSYGLAGTTGELFF. The DNA for the CDR3 is TGTGCCAGCAGTTACGGACTAGCGGGGACAACCGGGGAGCTGTTTTTT.

CDR3 protein: CASSLSLAQDTQYF. The CDR3 coding sequence is TGTGCCAGCAGCTTGTCGCTGGCTCAGGATACGCAGTATTTT. The rearrangement links TRBV5-4 to TRBJ2-3; D call uncertain. V lost 1 base, J lost 6 bases, and 12 bases lay in between. Germline CDR1 SGHNT, CDR2 YYREEE (reference sequence). This CDR3 is 14 amino acids long. Based on the CDR3 plus reference TRBV5-4 and TRBJ2-3, the full variable domain is ETGVTQSPTHLIKTRGQQVTLRCSSQSGHNTVSWYQQALGQGPQFIFQYYREEENGRGNFPPRFSGLQFPNYSSELNVNALELDDSALYLCASSLSLAQDTQYFGPGTRLTVL.

This chain uses TRBV5-8 with TRBJ1-5; D unclear. Germline assignment: CDR1 SGHTS and CDR2 YDEGEE. The CDR3 has 12 residues. Between the trimmed V and J ends, which lost 5 bases and 5 bases, there was a span of 8 bases. The CDR3 here is CASSYRDQPQHF. The DNA of the CDR3 is TGTGCCAGCAGTTATCGGGATCAGCCCCAGCATTTT.

This rearrangement joins TRBV5-1 to TRBJ1-4; possibly TRBD1 for D (5 bases). Deletions cut 0 bases from V and 7 bases from J, with 13 bases between. This CDR3 spans 15 amino acids. Germline-derived CDR1 and CDR2 are SGHRS and YFSETQ. CDR3 residues: CASSLVGGQREKLFF. The DNA of the CDR3 is TGCGCCAGCAGCTTGGTGGGGGGTCAGCGTGAAAAACTGTTTTTT.

The V gene is TRBV23-1, the J gene TRBJ2-3, with D possibly TRBD2 on 6 matching bases. TRBV23-1 is sorted into the ORF group, with uncertain function. V dropped 0 bases and J dropped 5 bases, with 12 bases sitting between them. This CDR3 spans 15 amino acids. This CDR3 is CASSQSAGPGDTQYF. The CDR3 coding sequence is TGCGCCAGCAGTCAATCTGCGGGACCTGGAGATACGCAGTATTTT.

CDR3 bases: TGTGCCAGCAGCTTCCGGGACAGTAGGCCCGTTCACCCCCTCCACTTT. Protein: CASSFRDSRPVHPLHF. The chain uses TRBV7-2 and TRBJ1-6, with TRBD1 matching over 7 bases. V was clipped by 3 bases and J by 13 bases; unmatched bases: 15. The CDR3 is 16 residues long. Germline CDR1 is SGHTA and CDR2 is FQGNSA.